Sequencing of this T cell receptor beta chain was carried out in a study of regulatory and conventional T cells in RAG deficiency. The method was immunoSEQ multiplex PCR; TCRdb's version includes in-frame clones alone and lacks a portion of them. The table shows approximately 28,000 clones, with roughly 95% occurring only once. Germline loops: CDR1 MNHNY, CDR2 SVGAGI (reference sequence). Germline trimming cut 1 base from V and 4 bases from J; bases unmatched to any gene: 4. This CDR3 comprises 15 residues. Worth noting for this clone: Its antigen is currently unknown.

The sorted conventional CD4+ T cells were CD25-low and CD127-high, with genomic DNA sequenced. Overall study findings and caveats: Compared with controls, unique Treg TCR beta sequences dropped roughly 100-fold in Omenn syndrome and CID/AS. Omenn patients showed >85% Treg-Tconv overlap and shorter CDR3 lengths. These Omenn syndrome Treg sorts may hold peripherally activated cells instead. Control T-cell subsets had markedly higher Shannon entropy and lower Simpson indices than RAG-deficient patients.

This sample was shared with a second study, whose subject was regulatory T cells. That source reports: The PCR used 52 TRBV and 13 TRBJ primers.

The source of this sequence is a human donor in good health. This chain uses TRBV6-6 with TRBJ2-7; 10 nucleotides line up with TRBD1. The sequenced sample was CD25- CD4+ T cells sorted from blood. This CDR3 reads CASSYWTGGEYEQYF. For the CDR3, the DNA is TGTGCCAGCAGTTACTGGACAGGGGGAGAATACGAGCAGTACTTC.